A single sample is the source of the 21 T cell receptor beta chains below, sequenced in a study of cytomegalovirus exposure and HLA in healthy donors. The primer mix had 60 Vbeta and 13 Jbeta primers. Libraries were prepared by immunoSEQ multiplex PCR; TCRdb keeps only in-frame clonotypes and omits some of them. The profile covers 200,000 to 250,000 clones, with roughly 90% appearing a single time and 0.95% to 1.1% taken by the ten largest. The specimen sequenced was PBMCs. The origin of the receptors is a woman between 18 and 29 years old in good health and CMV-seronegative.

V usage is TRBV6-5 and J usage is TRBJ2-7; 7 bases fit TRBD2. From germline, CDR1 is MNHEY and CDR2 SVGAGI. Trimming took 7 bases from V and 4 from J; bases not matched to a gene: 1. The CDR3 covers 11 residues. Here the CDR3 reads CASTSGYEQYF. The CDR3 region has the DNA TGTGCCAGCACTAGCGGATACGAGCAGTACTTC.

V and J are TRBV5-1 and TRBJ2-7; 9 bases map to TRBD1. V was pared by 4 bases and J by 6 bases, with 8 bases of the junction left unmatched. The CDR3 loop spans 14 amino acids. CDR1 and CDR2 from the germline V gene are SGHRS and YFSETQ. CDR3 sequence reads: CASSRGQGVGEQYF. Here the CDR3 DNA reads TGCGCCAGCAGCCGGGGACAGGGAGTGGGCGAGCAGTACTTC.

This chain joins TRBV9 and TRBJ1-4; TRBD1 matches 8 bases. Trimming removed 2 bases from V and 2 bases from J; junction bases left unmatched: 14. Germline CDR1 is SGDLS and CDR2 is YYNGEE. The CDR3 runs 19 residues. The CDR3 here is CASSVGGRGLRWTNEKLFF. The CDR3 DNA reads as TGTGCCAGCAGCGTGGGGGGCAGGGGGCTCCGGTGGACTAATGAAAAACTGTTTTTT.

The V and J genes are TRBV15 and TRBJ2-7, with TRBD1 matching 8 bases. Per the germline V gene, CDR1 is LNHNV and CDR2 is YYDKDF (reference sequence). The CDR3 is made up of 13 amino acids. The junction had 5 bases not matched to a gene; V was cut back by 6 bases and J by 4 bases. In nucleotides, the CDR3 is TGTGCCACCAGTGACAGGGGCGGATACGAGCAGTACTTC. Encoded protein: CATSDRGGYEQYF.

The genes are TRBV19 and TRBJ1-4; 7 bases match TRBD1. V was pared by 7 bases and J by 8 bases, with 16 bases of the junction left unmatched. The CDR3 length is 16 residues. CDR1 and CDR2 (germline): LNHDA, SQIVND (reference sequence). The chain's CDR3 is CASKGGTGAIGEKLFF. The CDR3 DNA reads TGTGCCAGTAAAGGGGGAACAGGGGCAATTGGCGAAAAACTGTTTTTT.

The chain is built from TRBV7-9 and TRBJ1-1, with 10 bases identical to TRBD1. The CDR3 loop spans 15 amino acids. Germline assignment: CDR1 SEHNR and CDR2 FQNEAQ (reference sequence). The ends lost 5 bases at V and 6 bases at J; junction bases unmatched: 9. The CDR3 reads CASSTGQGPLPEAFF. CDR3 sequence (DNA): TGTGCCAGCAGCACGGGACAGGGGCCCCTTCCTGAAGCTTTCTTT.

This clone was picked up a small number of times. This chain uses TRBV29-1 with TRBJ1-2; weak D call: TRBD1 (5 bases). Trimming stripped 4 bases from V and 4 bases from J, with 10 bases between. The CDR3 covers 12 residues. The V gene's germline CDR1 is SQVTM and CDR2 ANQGSEA. The DNA of the CDR3 is TGCAGCGTTGCTGGGGGGAGCTATGGCTACACCTTC. Its translation: CSVAGGSYGYTF.

About this clone: The junction departs from germline at one end; a sequencing error may be responsible. This chain connects TRBV29-1 to TRBJ1-1, with a weak D call TRBD1 (6 bases). This CDR3 has 13 amino acids. CDR1 is SQVTM and CDR2 is ANQGSEA in the germline V gene. Written as DNA, the CDR3 is TGCAGCGTTGGGTCGGACAGAGTTTTCACACGATCCTTT. Residues: CSVGSDRVFTRSF.

The chain joins TRBV4-1 to TRBJ1-1; maybe TRBD1 (5 bases). The CDR3 has 16 residues. Per the germline V gene, CDR1 is MGHRA and CDR2 is YSYEKL. V was trimmed by 4 bases and J by 1 base, leaving 16 bases between them. In DNA form, the CDR3 reads TGCGCCAGCAGCCCTGGGGCTCAGGTAGGGAACACTGAAGCTTTCTTT. It codes for CASSPGAQVGNTEAFF.

The rearrangement joins TRBV2 to TRBJ1-2; no firm D call. The CDR3 has 13 amino acids. In germline, CDR1 is SNHLY, CDR2 FYNNEI. V was shortened by 4 bases and J by 5 bases, with 11 bases between the two germline ends. CDR3 nucleotide sequence: TGTGCCAGCAGTGTAGTAGTAGAATATGGCTACACCTTC. Amino acids: CASSVVVEYGYTF.

The rearrangement uses TRBV6-6 and TRBJ1-5; maybe TRBD1 (6 bases). The V end was cut by 7 bases, the J end by 2 bases, with 15 bases between. Germline CDR1 MNHNY, CDR2 SVGAGI (reference sequence). The CDR3 runs to 15 residues. DNA for the CDR3: TGTGCCAGCACCAAGGGGGAGGGGGGCAATCAGCCCCAGCATTTT. This encodes CASTKGEGGNQPQHF.

The chain carries TRBV5-4 and TRBJ1-4; a possible D gene is TRBD1 (6 bases). Germline V gives CDR1 SGHNT, CDR2 YYREEE (reference sequence). Trimming removed 3 bases from V and 3 bases from J, with 15 bases in between. This CDR3 has 16 amino acids. This chain's CDR3 is CASSYDSGAPNEKLFF. The CDR3 DNA follows: TGTGCCAGCAGCTATGATTCAGGGGCCCCTAATGAAAAACTGTTTTTT.

The CDR3 loop is CASSESGVNTEAFF. In DNA form, the CDR3 reads TGTGCCAGCAGTGAATCGGGGGTGAACACTGAAGCTTTCTTT. This sequence joins TRBV2 and TRBJ1-1, with a tentative D call TRBD1 (5 bases). The germline CDR1 and CDR2 sequences are SNHLY and FYNNEI. The V and J ends lost 2 bases and 0 bases respectively, with 7 bases between them. CDR3 length: 14 amino acids.

The rearrangement links TRBV7-3 to TRBJ2-2; perhaps TRBD2 as D (6 bases). The CDR3 length is 13 residues. From germline, CDR1 is SGHTA and CDR2 FQGTGA. The V gene lost 8 bases and the J gene lost 4 bases, with 11 bases spanning the gap. The CDR3 DNA is TGTGCCAGCGGGGGGAGGTCCACCGGGGAGCTGTTTTTT. Encoded protein: CASGGRSTGELFF.

This clone has only one observation. The chain carries TRBV5-1 and TRBJ2-3; TRBD2 matches 10 bases. The CDR3 sequence is 15 residues long. V shed 2 bases and J 1 base; nucleotides not matched to a gene: 1. CDR1 and CDR2 (germline): SGHRS, YFSETQ. The CDR3 spells CASSFSGRGTDTQYF. For the CDR3, the DNA is TGCGCCAGCAGCTTCAGCGGGAGGGGCACAGATACGCAGTATTTT.

V and J are TRBV5-5 and TRBJ1-5; D is possibly TRBD1 (6 bases). The germline CDR1 and CDR2 sequences are SGHKS and YYEKEE (reference sequence). Trimming took 0 bases from V and 6 from J, leaving 10 bases between them. The CDR3 runs 14 residues. CDR3 sequence (DNA): TGTGCCAGCAGCTTGGGAGGGGGTGCTCAGCCCCAGCATTTT. Encoded protein: CASSLGGGAQPQHF.

The V call is TRBV7-9, the J call TRBJ1-6; D is perhaps TRBD1 (5 bases). Trimming pared 2 bases from V and 7 bases from J, leaving 21 bases between. CDR1 and CDR2 (germline): SEHNR, FQNEAQ (reference sequence). The length of the CDR3 is 18 residues. The CDR3 region has the DNA TGTGCCAGCAGCTTATTCCAAAGGGGAGGGGCCAGGAATTCACCCCTCCACTTT. Its protein is CASSLFQRGGARNSPLHF.

CDR3 coding DNA: TGTGCCAGCAGTGGCGAACCGGGACTAACGCAGTATTTT. Its protein product is CASSGEPGLTQYF. The V call is TRBV6-4, the J call TRBJ2-3; 7 bases map to TRBD2. With V trimmed by 4 bases and J by 9 bases, 7 bases remained unmatched. Germline V CDR1 and CDR2: MRHNA, SNTAGT. The CDR3 has 13 amino acids.

This chain joins TRBV5-4 and TRBJ1-2; perhaps TRBD1 as D (6 bases). Looked up from germline, CDR1 is SGHNT and CDR2 is YYREEE (reference sequence). Trimming took off 0 bases at V and 8 bases at J, with 8 bases between the two ends. The CDR3 consists of 12 residues. The CDR3 protein is CASSLGDRGYTF. For the CDR3, the DNA is TGTGCCAGCAGCTTGGGAGACAGGGGCTACACCTTC.

The J gene is TRBJ1-1, the V gene TRBV5-4; D ambiguous. From germline, CDR1 is SGHNT and CDR2 YYREEE (reference sequence). This CDR3 has 14 residues. Trimming cost V 0 bases and J 0 bases, with 6 bases left between them. Written as DNA, the CDR3 is TGTGCCAGCAGCTTGGAAAGCATGAACACTGAAGCTTTCTTT. Protein product: CASSLESMNTEAFF.

V is TRBV2 and J is TRBJ1-3; D gene ambiguous. Between the trimmed V and J ends, which lost 4 bases and 6 bases, there was a span of 10 bases. In germline, CDR1 is SNHLY, CDR2 FYNNEI. CDR3 length: 13 amino acids. CDR3 amino acids: CASSVAVVNTIYF. In DNA form, the CDR3 reads TGTGCCAGCAGTGTGGCGGTGGTAAACACCATATATTTT.